What follows are 3 T cell receptor beta chains derived from one specimen sequenced in a study of blood T cells in healthy people across ages. Together with a sample-barcoded 5' primer, a J-beta primer mix was included in a second PCR lasting about 6 to 11 cycles. TCRdb re-called the 5' RACE reads through MiXCR, storing one row per CDR3 protein. Here the sample spans 800,000 to 950,000 distinct CDR3 sequences, around 29% being singletons. These data also formed part of another study, on T cells of mothers and their children.

Sequencing was done on a sample of blood. The source of these receptors is a woman aged 40 to 49 in good health.

The DNA for the CDR3 is TGTGCCAGCAGCCAAGATAGGGTGAAGGGTAGCTACAATGAGCAGTTCTTC. Residues: CASSQDRVKGSYNEQFF. V gene TRBV3-1 combines with J gene TRBJ2-1; no reliable D call. CDR1 is LGHDT and CDR2 is YNNKEL in the germline V gene (reference sequence). V lost 0 bases, J lost 3 bases, and 15 bases lay in between. This CDR3 region has 17 residues.

This clonotype was seen repeatedly, ten times or more. This chain links TRBV2 with TRBJ2-1; 15 nucleotides agree with TRBD2. The CDR3 runs to 18 residues. V lost 3 bases to trimming and J lost 7 bases; unmatched junction nucleotides: 10. CDR1 and CDR2 from the germline V gene are SNHLY and FYNNEI. The CDR3 sequence is CASSDPGLAGGLSNEQFF. The CDR3 DNA follows: TGTGCCAGCAGTGATCCGGGACTAGCGGGGGGTCTGTCGAATGAGCAGTTCTTC.

Remarks on this clonotype: This could be a read error, since a much larger clone is one nucleotide away. This chain joins TRBV7-2 and TRBJ2-4; the match to TRBD1 covers 7 bases. CDR3 size: 18 residues. In germline, CDR1 is SGHTA, CDR2 FQGNSA. Losses at the gene ends were 5 bases for V and 1 base for J; bases not matched to a gene: 14. The CDR3 protein is CASSRPGTAELAKNIQYF. The DNA of the CDR3 is TGTGCCAGCAGCCGGCCCGGGACAGCGGAGTTGGCCAAAAACATTCAGTACTTC.